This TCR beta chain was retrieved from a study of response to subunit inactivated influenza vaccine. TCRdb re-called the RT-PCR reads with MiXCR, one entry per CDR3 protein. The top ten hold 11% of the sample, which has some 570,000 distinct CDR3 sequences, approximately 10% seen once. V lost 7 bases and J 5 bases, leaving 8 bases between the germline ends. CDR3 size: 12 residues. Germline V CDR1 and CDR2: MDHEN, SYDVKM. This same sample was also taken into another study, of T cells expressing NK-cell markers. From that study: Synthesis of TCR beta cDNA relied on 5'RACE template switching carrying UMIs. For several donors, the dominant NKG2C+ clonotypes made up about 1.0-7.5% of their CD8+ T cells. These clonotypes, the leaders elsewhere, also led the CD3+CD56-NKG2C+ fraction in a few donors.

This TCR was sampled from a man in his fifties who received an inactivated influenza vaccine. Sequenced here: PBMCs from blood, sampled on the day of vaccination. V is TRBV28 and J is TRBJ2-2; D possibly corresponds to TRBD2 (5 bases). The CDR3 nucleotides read TGTGCCAGCACTAGGGAGACCGGGGAGCTGTTTTTT. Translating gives CASTRETGELFF.